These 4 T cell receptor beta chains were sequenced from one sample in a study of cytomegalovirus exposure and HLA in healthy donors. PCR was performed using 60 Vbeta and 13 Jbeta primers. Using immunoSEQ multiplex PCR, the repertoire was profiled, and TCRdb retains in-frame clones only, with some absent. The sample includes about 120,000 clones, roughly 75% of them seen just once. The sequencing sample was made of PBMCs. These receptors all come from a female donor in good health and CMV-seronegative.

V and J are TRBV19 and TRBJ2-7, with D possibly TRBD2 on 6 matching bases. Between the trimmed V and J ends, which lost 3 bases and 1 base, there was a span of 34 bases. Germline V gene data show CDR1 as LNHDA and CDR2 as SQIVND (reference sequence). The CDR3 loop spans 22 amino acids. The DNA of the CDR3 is TGTGCCAGTAGTATGTGGGGACCTGCGGGGCTAGCTGGAGGGCCGGGGTCCTACGAGCAGTACTTC. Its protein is CASSMWGPAGLAGGPGSYEQYF.

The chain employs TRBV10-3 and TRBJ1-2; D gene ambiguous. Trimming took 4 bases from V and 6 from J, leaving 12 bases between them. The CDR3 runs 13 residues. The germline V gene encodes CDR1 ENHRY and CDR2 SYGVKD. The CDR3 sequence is CAISAGEDHGYTF. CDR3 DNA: TGTGCCATCAGTGCCGGAGAAGACCATGGCTACACCTTC.

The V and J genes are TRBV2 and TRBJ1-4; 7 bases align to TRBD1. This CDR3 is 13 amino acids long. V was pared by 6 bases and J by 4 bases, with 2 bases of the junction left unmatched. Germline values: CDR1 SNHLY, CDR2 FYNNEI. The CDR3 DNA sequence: TGTGCCAGCAGCCGGGACAGTAATGAAAAACTGTTTTTT. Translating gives CASSRDSNEKLFF.

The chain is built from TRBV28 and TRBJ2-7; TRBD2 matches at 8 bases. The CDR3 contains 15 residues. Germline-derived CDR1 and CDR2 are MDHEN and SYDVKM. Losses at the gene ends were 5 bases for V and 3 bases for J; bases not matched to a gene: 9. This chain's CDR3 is CASSANGGARYEQYF. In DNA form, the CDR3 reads TGTGCCAGCAGTGCAAACGGGGGGGCGCGCTACGAGCAGTACTTC.